Presented here are 4 T cell receptor beta chains from one specimen sequenced in a study of CD8 T cells in Susac syndrome. Random-hexamer reverse transcription was applied to roughly 0.5 to 1 ug RNA. Using its own MiXCR run on the immunoSEQ multiplex PCR reads, TCRdb lists one record per CDR3 protein. The sample yields some 160,000 distinct CDR3 sequences, 94% seen once. The sequenced sample consisted of CD4+ T cells from PBMCs. The source is a human donor with Susac syndrome.

The V gene is TRBV20-1, the J gene TRBJ2-7, with TRBD2 identical over 12 bases. Germline CDR1 reads DFQATT; CDR2 reads SNEGSKA (reference sequence). This CDR3 comprises 17 residues. V lost 4 bases and J lost 2; bases outside the gene matches: 12. This chain's CDR3 is CSAKSSLAGGSPYEQYF. The CDR3 DNA reads as TGCAGTGCTAAGAGTTCCCTAGCGGGGGGGTCACCCTACGAGCAGTACTTC.

The DNA of the CDR3 is TGTGCCAGCAGTGATGCTGGAGGGGGCCCCTCTGGGGCCAACGTCCTGACTTTC. Translation gives CASSDAGGGPSGANVLTF. The chain couples TRBV2 to TRBJ2-6; a weak D match, TRBD1 (7 bases). Trimming stripped 3 bases from V and 0 bases from J, with 15 bases between. The CDR3 runs to 18 residues. The germline V gene encodes CDR1 SNHLY and CDR2 FYNNEI.

The rearrangement links TRBV29-1 to TRBJ2-5, with 9 bases identical to TRBD2. The CDR3 is 14 amino acids. The ends lost 4 bases at V and 5 bases at J; junction bases unmatched: 8. Germline V gene lookup returns CDR1 SQVTM and CDR2 ANQGSEA. CDR3 nucleotide sequence: TGCAGCGTTGTAAGTGGGCTAGCGGGGGAGACCCAGTACTTC. It translates to CSVVSGLAGETQYF.

The chain has TRBV6-2 or TRBV6-3 and TRBJ2-5; possibly TRBD1 for D (6 bases). Per the germline V gene, CDR1 is MNHEY and CDR2 is SVGEGT. This CDR3 spans 14 amino acids. Trimming took 5 bases from V and 8 from J, leaving 18 bases between them. The CDR3, as DNA: TGTGCCAGCAGTCGATACGACAGGAATCGAACCCAGTACTTC. The encoded protein is CASSRYDRNRTQYF.